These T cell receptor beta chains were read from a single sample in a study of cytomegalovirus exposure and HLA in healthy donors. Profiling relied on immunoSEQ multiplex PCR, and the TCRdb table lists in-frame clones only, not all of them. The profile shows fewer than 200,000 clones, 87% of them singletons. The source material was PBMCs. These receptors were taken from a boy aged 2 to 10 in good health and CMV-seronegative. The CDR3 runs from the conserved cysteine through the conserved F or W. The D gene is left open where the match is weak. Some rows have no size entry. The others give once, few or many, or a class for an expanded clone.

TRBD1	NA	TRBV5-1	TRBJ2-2	TGCGCCAGCAGCTTGGTCGGACAGGGGGCCGCCGGGGAGCTGTTTTTT	CASSLVGQGAAGELFF
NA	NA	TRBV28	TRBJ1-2	TGTGCCAGCAGTCCGACAGGAGACTATGGCTACACCTTC	CASSPTGDYGYTF
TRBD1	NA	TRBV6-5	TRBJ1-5	TGTGCCAGCAGTGGAACAGGGGTAGGTCAGCCCCAGCATTTT	CASSGTGVGQPQHF
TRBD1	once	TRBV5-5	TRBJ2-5	TGTGCCAGCAGCCCCTCTTTGGGGTTGACAGGGGCCGAAGAGACCCAGTACTTC	CASSPSLGLTGAEETQYF
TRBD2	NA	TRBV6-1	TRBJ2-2	TGTGCCAGCAGTGAACCGGGACTAGCGAATCCCCTGAACACCGGGGAGCTGTTTTTT	CASSEPGLANPLNTGELFF
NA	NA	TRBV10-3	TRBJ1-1	TGTGCCACCTCAATACGGGGGACTGAAGCTTTCTTT	CATSIRGTEAFF
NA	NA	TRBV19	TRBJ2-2	TGTGCCAGTGGACCCTCACTAGGGGGTAAGCTGTTTTTT	CASGPSLGGKLFF
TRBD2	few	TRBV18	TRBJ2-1	TGTGCCAGCTCACCCCTGAGCGGGAGAGGGGCCAATGAGCAGTTCTTC	CASSPLSGRGANEQFF
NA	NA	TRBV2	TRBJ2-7	TGTGCCAGCAGTGAGGGGCTAGTCCATCTCGAGCAGTACTTC	CASSEGLVHLEQYF
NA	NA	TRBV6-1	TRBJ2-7	TGTGCCAGCACCCCTCAAGGGGTTCGCGAGCAGTACTTC	CASTPQGVREQYF
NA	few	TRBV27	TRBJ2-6	TGTGCCAGCAGTCAGTTGGGAGGGGGAACTGGGGCCAACGTCCTGACTTTC	CASSQLGGGTGANVLTF
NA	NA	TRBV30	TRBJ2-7	TGTGCCTGGGAACCGAAACAGGGTATGGGGCAGTACTTC	CAWEPKQGMGQYF